This T cell receptor (beta chain) was sequenced during a study of shared clonotypes between healthy human individuals. Study information: Per-donor plates numbered three CD4 naive, three CD4 memory, two CD8 naive and one CD8 memory. Overall study results and limits: Rarefaction showed that sequencing of sorted subsets was incomplete (despite large depth).

Several immunoSEQ plates held equal portions of the genomic DNA taken from each subset. Profiled with immunoSEQ multiplex PCR; TCRdb holds only in-frame clones, not every one. The sample has about 1 million clones; around 75% are singletons. The junction had 1 base not matched to a gene; V was cut back by 4 bases and J by 1 base. Germline V gene sequence: CDR1 SGHRS, CDR2 YFSETQ. This CDR3 has 13 amino acids. This clone occurred once. What it binds is not known. The sequenced material came from memory CD4+ T cells sorted from blood. The sample's subset: CD45RA-negative fraction. This rearrangement joins TRBV5-1 to TRBJ2-7, with 8 bases fitting TRBD1. This TCR derives from a man between 18 and 35 years old in good health. CDR3 sequence reads: CASSRTGSYEQYF. In DNA, the CDR3 is TGCGCCAGCAGCCGGACAGGGTCCTACGAGCAGTACTTC.